The 26 T cell receptor beta chains in this list originate from one sample, sequenced in a study of OX40 agonist ivuxolimab in advanced cancers. Receptor libraries were prepared by the immunoSEQ multiplex PCR assay. Held by TCRdb, this immuneACCESS table contains in-frame sequences only and omits some clones. Under half of the omission traces to an unresolved V gene where checked; the cause of the rest is unknown. Here the sample has around 26,000 clones; around nine tenths occur a single time. The ten largest clones take up 20% to 25% of the sample. Source: CD4+ or CD8+ T cells sorted from blood, taken in a trial of the OX40 agonist ivuxolimab. These receptor sequences come from an adult with an advanced solid tumor such as melanoma, head and neck, liver or kidney cancer.

This chain joins TRBV7-3 and TRBJ1-1, with D maybe TRBD1 (5 bases). Germline values: CDR1 SGHTA, CDR2 FQGTGA. The V and J ends lost 4 bases and 1 base respectively, with 7 bases between them. The CDR3 extends over 13 amino acids. The CDR3 sequence: CASSSGWNTEAFF. CDR3 coding DNA: TGTGCCAGCAGCTCAGGGTGGAACACTGAAGCTTTCTTT.

This sequence joins TRBV6-6 and TRBJ2-7, with no clear D. The germline V gene has CDR1 MNHNY and CDR2 SVGAGI (reference sequence). Trimming took off 2 bases at V and 5 bases at J, with 4 bases between the two ends. This CDR3 spans 11 amino acids. CDR3 sequence (DNA): TGTGCCAGCAGTTACGGGGACGAGCAGTACTTC. Residues: CASSYGDEQYF.

This clone was seen a single time. CDR3 nucleotide sequence: TGTGCCAGCAGCTCCCCCGGTGACGGCCGGGGCTACACCTTC. This translates into CASSSPGDGRGYTF. V is TRBV7-6 and J is TRBJ1-2; D is ambiguous. Germline loops: CDR1 SGHVS, CDR2 FNYEAQ. The ends were cut back, 4 bases at V and 8 bases at J, with 17 bases in the middle. The CDR3 consists of 14 residues.

This clone occurred once. V is TRBV2 and J is TRBJ2-7; the D call may be TRBD1 or TRBD2 (5 bases each). The CDR3 is 15 residues long. Trimming pared 8 bases from V and 2 bases from J, leaving 19 bases between. Germline CDR1 SNHLY, CDR2 FYNNEI. Written as DNA, the CDR3 is TGTGCCAGCCGACCGGGGCCGCCTCGGGCCTACGAGCAGTACTTC. As protein: CASRPGPPRAYEQYF. The variable domain in full, completed from reference TRBV2 and TRBJ2-7, reads EPEVTQTPSHQVTQMGQEVILRCVPISNHLYFYWYRQILGQKVEFLVSFYNNEISEKSEIFDDQFSVERPDGSNFTLKIRSTKLEDSAMYFCASRPGPPRAYEQYFGPGTRLTVT.

The CDR3 loop is CASSLVPYEQYF. CDR3 coding DNA: TGTGCCAGCAGCCTTGTACCCTACGAGCAGTACTTC. The rearrangement uses TRBV5-6 and TRBJ2-7; D gene unclear. Trimming took off 4 bases at V and 2 bases at J, with 7 bases between the two ends. This CDR3 has 12 amino acids. The V gene's germline CDR1 is SGHDT and CDR2 YYEEEE. Together with reference TRBV5-6 and TRBJ2-7, the CDR3 gives the full variable domain: DAGVTQSPTHLIKTRGQQVTLRCSPKSGHDTVSWYQQALGQGPQFIFQYYEEEERQRGNFPDRFSGHQFPNYSSELNVNALLLGDSALYLCASSLVPYEQYFGPGTRLTVT.

This clone came up once. This chain links TRBV7-6 with TRBJ1-1, with D hard to call. V gave up 1 base and J gave up 0 bases, with 9 bases separating them. The germline V gene has CDR1 SGHVS and CDR2 FNYEAQ. CDR3 length: 15 residues. CDR3 loop: CASSLGVGLNTEAFF. The CDR3 nucleotides are TGTGCCAGCAGCTTAGGGGTAGGTCTGAACACTGAAGCTTTCTTT.

This clone occurred a few times. The chain links TRBV11-3 to TRBJ1-5, with a possible D match to TRBD1 (5 bases). Trimming shortened V by 7 bases and J by 1 base, and 14 bases separated the two germline ends. Germline CDR1 is SGHNT and CDR2 is YENEEA. The CDR3 runs to 15 residues. Here the CDR3 DNA reads TGTGCCAGCACCCCCCCCAGGGTAAGCAATCAGCCCCAGCATTTT. Its translation is CASTPPRVSNQPQHF.

The chain links TRBV28 to TRBJ2-1; 10 bases are shared with TRBD2. Germline CDR1 is MDHEN and CDR2 is SYDVKM. V was clipped by 4 bases and J by 6 bases; unmatched bases: 12. This CDR3 spans 17 amino acids. In DNA, the CDR3 is TGTGCCAGCAGTTGGGGAGGTAGCGGGGGGCCTAGCAATGAGCAGTTCTTC. Translated, it gives CASSWGGSGGPSNEQFF.

The V gene is TRBV4-1, the J gene TRBJ1-1; possible D gene TRBD1, 5 bases. The CDR3 spans 16 residues. V was clipped by 4 bases and J by 2 bases, with 17 bases between them. Germline-derived CDR1 and CDR2 are MGHRA and YSYEKL. CDR3 DNA sequence: TGCGCCAGCAGCCCCCGTTATCAGGGCTTAAACACTGAAGCTTTCTTT. Translating gives CASSPRYQGLNTEAFF.

The V call is TRBV9, the J call TRBJ1-2, with D tentatively TRBD1 (5 bases). V lost 2 bases and J 6 bases, leaving 20 bases between the germline ends. This CDR3 spans 16 amino acids. CDR1 and CDR2 (germline): SGDLS, YYNGEE. CDR3 residues: CASSVSGVGGGHGYTF. Here the CDR3 DNA reads TGTGCCAGCAGCGTTTCTGGGGTTGGCGGGGGACATGGCTACACCTTC.

V and J are TRBV11-2 and TRBJ2-4; D gene uncertain. The CDR3 covers 11 residues. V was shortened by 2 bases and J by 7 bases, with 3 bases between the two germline ends. Germline-derived CDR1 and CDR2 are SGHAT and FQNNGV. The CDR3 bases are TGTGCCAGCAGCTTATCCAACATTCAGTACTTC. This gives the protein CASSLSNIQYF.

V usage is TRBV7-8 and J usage is TRBJ2-7; 7 bases agree with TRBD1. The J segment lost 3 bases and the V segment lost 5 bases, leaving 4 bases of the junction unmatched. This CDR3 spans 13 amino acids. Germline-derived CDR1 and CDR2 are SGHVS and FQNEAQ. The CDR3 DNA reads TGTGCCAGCAGCCAACAGGGGAGCTACGAGCAGTACTTC. Translated, it gives CASSQQGSYEQYF.

The chain employs TRBV2 and TRBJ2-6; 7 nucleotides agree with TRBD1. V gave up 5 bases and J gave up 0 bases; unmatched junction bases: 10. The V gene's germline CDR1 is SNHLY and CDR2 FYNNEI. CDR3 length: 18 amino acids. For the CDR3, the DNA is TGTGCCAGCAGTATCGACAGGGTCCTAAGCTCTGGGGCCAACGTCCTGACTTTC. Its protein is CASSIDRVLSSGANVLTF.

The J gene is TRBJ1-2, the V gene TRBV6-1, with TRBD1 identical over 9 bases. Per the germline V gene, CDR1 is MNHNS and CDR2 is SASEGT. With V trimmed by 2 bases and J by 4 bases, 14 bases remained unmatched. CDR3 size: 18 residues. The CDR3 is CASSEYLDSAGQGYGYTF. CDR3 DNA sequence: TGTGCCAGCAGTGAATATTTGGATTCGGCGGGACAGGGCTATGGCTACACCTTC.

This clone appeared once. The rearrangement links TRBV6-4 to TRBJ2-3; D remains unclear. The V end lost 6 bases, the J end lost 3 bases, and 10 bases lay between the germline ends. Germline values: CDR1 MRHNA, CDR2 SNTAGT. This CDR3 region has 13 residues. CDR3 region: CASSVSETDTQYF. As DNA, the CDR3 is TGTGCCAGCAGCGTCTCGGAAACAGATACGCAGTATTTT.

This chain links TRBV4-1 with TRBJ2-7; D might be TRBD1 or TRBD2, each matching 6 bases. V gave up 3 bases and J gave up 7 bases, with 19 bases separating them. The germline gives CDR1 MGHRA, CDR2 YSYEKL. This CDR3 is 15 amino acids long. For the CDR3, the DNA is TGCGCCAGCAGCCATGAGACGGGGGCCGCTCGGGAGCAGTACTTC. It codes for CASSHETGAAREQYF.

This clone is medium-sized by share. The V gene is TRBV7-9, the J gene TRBJ1-5; the D gene is possibly TRBD1 (6 bases). V was trimmed by 7 bases and J by 2 bases, leaving 9 bases between them. The CDR3 covers 13 residues. CDR1 is SEHNR and CDR2 is FQNEAQ in the germline V gene (reference sequence). This CDR3 reads CASTPGGNQPQHF. The CDR3 nucleotides read TGTGCCAGCACCCCAGGGGGCAATCAGCCCCAGCATTTT.

The chain combines TRBV9 with TRBJ2-3; D is perhaps TRBD1 or TRBD2 (6 bases each). The V end was cut by 0 bases, the J end by 5 bases, with 13 bases between. Looked up from germline, CDR1 is SGDLS and CDR2 is YYNGEE. The CDR3 contains 15 residues. CDR3 amino acids: CASSVVGGRGDTQYF. The CDR3, as DNA: TGTGCCAGCAGCGTAGTCGGGGGCCGGGGAGATACGCAGTATTTT.

The chain's CDR3 is CSVNRGLTDTQYF. Here the CDR3 DNA reads TGCAGCGTGAACAGGGGTCTCACAGATACGCAGTATTTT. V is TRBV29-1 and J is TRBJ2-3, with 7 positions matching TRBD1. The V segment lost 6 bases and the J segment 2 bases; nucleotides outside the gene matches: 5. This CDR3 contains 13 residues. CDR1 is SQVTM and CDR2 is ANQGSEA in the germline V gene.

J is TRBJ2-1 and V is TRBV6-5; D may be TRBD2 (7 bases). Germline assignment: CDR1 MNHEY and CDR2 SVGAGI. This CDR3 has 14 amino acids. The V end was cut by 4 bases, the J end by 4 bases, with 11 bases between. CDR3 in DNA: TGTGCCAGCAGTTCCAGGGGAGGGTACAATGAGCAGTTCTTC. This codes for CASSSRGGYNEQFF.

The chain joins TRBV14 to TRBJ2-7, with D perhaps matching TRBD2 (5 bases). The V end lost 0 bases, the J end lost 3 bases, and 12 bases lay between the germline ends. The germline gives CDR1 SGHDN, CDR2 FVKESK. This CDR3 contains 15 residues. CDR3 nucleotide sequence: TGTGCCAGCAGCCAAGAAAAGAGGGCTTTCTACGAGCAGTACTTC. Translating it yields CASSQEKRAFYEQYF.

This sequence joins TRBV5-5 and TRBJ2-1; 11 positions match TRBD2. With 4 bases clipped from V and 6 bases from J, the junction kept 6 bases outside the gene matches. Germline V gene sequence: CDR1 SGHKS, CDR2 YYEKEE (reference sequence). The CDR3 covers 15 residues. CDR3 sequence: CASSRTSGPGNEQFF. The CDR3 nucleotides read TGTGCCAGCAGCCGGACTAGCGGGCCAGGCAATGAGCAGTTCTTC.

This chain connects TRBV6-6 to TRBJ2-5, with D maybe TRBD2 (7 bases). This CDR3 spans 13 amino acids. The germline gives CDR1 MNHNY, CDR2 SVGAGI (reference sequence). V lost 8 bases and J lost 4, with 14 bases in between. DNA for the CDR3: TGTGCCAGCTCGAGGGGGGGATTAGAGACCCAGTACTTC. Translated: CASSRGGLETQYF.

The J gene is TRBJ1-1, the V gene TRBV6-5, with unresolved D. Germline CDR1 is MNHEY and CDR2 is SVGAGI. The CDR3 is 12 residues long. V was pared by 0 bases and J by 1 base, with 0 bases between. CDR3 sequence reads: CASSYSNTEAFF. The CDR3 DNA reads as TGTGCCAGCAGTTACTCGAACACTGAAGCTTTCTTT.

This chain links TRBV10-1 with TRBJ1-2; D is uncertain. CDR1 and CDR2 from the germline V gene are WNHNN and SYGVQD (reference sequence). This CDR3 is 16 amino acids long. V dropped 4 bases and J dropped 4 bases, with 19 bases sitting between them. The DNA of the CDR3 is TGCGCCAGCAGTGCCGTGGCATCGCGAAAGACCTATGGCTACACCTTC. Its protein is CASSAVASRKTYGYTF.

The rearrangement uses TRBV4-1 and TRBJ2-1, with no clear D. The CDR3 runs to 14 residues. The V end was cut by 6 bases, the J end by 7 bases, with 16 bases between. CDR1 is MGHRA, CDR2 YSYEKL, per germline. This CDR3 is CASSLTQGHNEQFF. For the CDR3, the DNA is TGCGCCAGCAGTCTAACCCAAGGGCATAATGAGCAGTTCTTC.